The 29 T cell receptor beta chains in this list originate from one sample, sequenced in a study of blood T cell repertoires in COVID-19. Sequencing was performed with immunoSEQ multiplex PCR; in TCRdb, only in-frame clones are kept and a portion is missing. The table includes roughly 460,000 clones, 70% to 90% detected once. Sequencing was carried out using peripheral blood. These TCRs come from a man between 18 and 29 years old with COVID-19, enrolled during active disease.

The rearrangement uses TRBV11-3 and TRBJ1-3; D not resolved. Deletions cut 3 bases from V and 0 bases from J, with 6 bases between. Germline V CDR1 and CDR2: SGHNT, YENEEA. The CDR3 runs 14 residues. As DNA, the CDR3 is TGTGCCAGCAGCTTCAGTTTCTCTGGAAACACCATATATTTT. It specifies CASSFSFSGNTIYF.

The chain has TRBV7-8 and TRBJ1-5; the match to TRBD1 covers 9 bases. CDR1 is SGHVS, CDR2 FQNEAQ, per germline. This CDR3 contains 15 residues. V shed 3 bases and J 9 bases; nucleotides not matched to a gene: 9. CDR3 DNA sequence: TGTGCCAGCAGCTTGGACAGGGGATGGGTTCGGCCCCAGCATTTT. Translated, it gives CASSLDRGWVRPQHF. The entire variable domain, with the rest obtained from reference TRBV7-8 and TRBJ1-5, is as follows: GAGVSQSPRYKVAKRGQDVALRCDPISGHVSLFWYQQALGQGPEFLTYFQNEAQLDKSGLPSDRFFAERPEGSVSTLKIQRTQQEDSAVYLCASSLDRGWVRPQHFGDGTRLSIL.

This clone has only one observation. J is TRBJ2-5 and V is TRBV29-1; D possibly corresponds to TRBD2 (6 bases). Trimming cost V 8 bases and J 1 base, with 14 bases left between them. The CDR3 contains 13 residues. The germline V gene has CDR1 SQVTM and CDR2 ANQGSEA. CDR3 sequence reads: CSLGWGGQETQYF. CDR3 DNA sequence: TGCAGCCTAGGCTGGGGAGGCCAAGAGACCCAGTACTTC.

The chain is built from TRBV2 and TRBJ2-2; the match to TRBD2 covers 10 bases. Germline V gene lookup returns CDR1 SNHLY and CDR2 FYNNEI. J lost 5 bases, V lost 11 bases, and 8 bases had no gene match. CDR3 length: 14 residues. The CDR3 DNA reads as TGTGCCGGCACTAGCGGGATGGGGACCGGGGAGCTGTTTTTT. Amino acids: CAGTSGMGTGELFF.

V is TRBV28 and J is TRBJ2-7; 7 nucleotides align to TRBD1. J lost 7 bases, V lost 1 base, and 7 bases had no gene match. The CDR3 runs 14 residues. Germline CDR1 is MDHEN and CDR2 is SYDVKM. The CDR3 DNA follows: TGTGCCAGCAGTTTATTGGTAGGACAGGATGAGCAGTACTTC. Protein: CASSLLVGQDEQYF.

The V and J genes are TRBV3-1 (or the pseudogene TRBV3-2) and TRBJ1-1, with 7 bases lining up with TRBD1. Germline loops: CDR1 LGHDT, CDR2 YNNKEL (reference sequence). V shed 2 bases and J 4 bases; nucleotides not matched to a gene: 7. The CDR3 is made up of 15 amino acids. CDR3 in amino acids: CASSQNRGSGTEAFF. CDR3 DNA: TGTGCCAGCAGCCAAAACAGGGGCTCGGGCACTGAAGCTTTCTTT.

The V gene is TRBV12-5, the J gene TRBJ2-2, with D possibly being TRBD2 (5 bases). The CDR3 consists of 15 residues. Germline CDR1 LGHNT, CDR2 FRNRAP. Trimming shortened V by 1 base and J by 3 bases, and 9 bases separated the two germline ends. As DNA, the CDR3 is TGTGCTAGTGGTTTGGGACGGGAATACACCGGGGAGCTGTTTTTT. Translating it yields CASGLGREYTGELFF.

CDR3 protein: CASSQMIMGSSYEQYF. The DNA of the CDR3 is TGCGCCAGCAGCCAGATGATCATGGGGAGTTCCTACGAGCAGTACTTC. This chain connects TRBV4-1 to TRBJ2-7; TRBD2 might be the D (5 bases). Trimming cost V 3 bases and J 1 base, with 16 bases left between them. Germline CDR1 MGHRA, CDR2 YSYEKL. The CDR3 is made up of 16 amino acids.

CDR3 sequence reads: CAISGGHSRAADEQFF. CDR3 bases: TGTGCCATCAGTGGGGGCCACTCCCGAGCCGCGGATGAGCAGTTCTTC. The genes are TRBV10-3 and TRBJ2-1; D perhaps matches TRBD1 (5 bases). Germline-derived CDR1 and CDR2 are ENHRY and SYGVKD. Trimming removed 4 bases at V and 8 bases at J, with 21 bases between. CDR3 length: 16 residues.

The gene calls are TRBV12-3 or TRBV12-4 and TRBJ2-7; D is unresolved. CDR3 size: 13 residues. The V end lost 2 bases, the J end lost 1 base, and 6 bases lay between the germline ends. CDR3 sequence (DNA): TGTGCCAGCAGTTTATCCCCTTCCTACGAGCAGTACTTC. Translation gives CASSLSPSYEQYF.

V is TRBV7-9 and J is TRBJ2-1; TRBD2 agrees at 8 bases. CDR1 is SEHNR, CDR2 FQNEAQ, per germline (reference sequence). J gave up 8 bases and V 7 bases, and 13 bases lay outside the gene matches. This CDR3 spans 15 amino acids. CDR3 nucleotide sequence: TGTGCCAGCACCGAGAGCGGGAGAGGTTTGGATGAGCAGTTCTTC. Amino acid sequence: CASTESGRGLDEQFF.

This chain links TRBV11-2 with TRBJ1-6, with TRBD1 as a possible D gene (5 bases). The V gene lost 1 base and the J gene lost 0 bases, with 7 bases spanning the gap. The CDR3 spans 16 residues. CDR1 and CDR2 from the germline V gene are SGHAT and FQNNGV. In DNA form, the CDR3 reads TGTGCCAGCAGCTTAGTGGGGGGCTCCTATAATTCACCCCTCCACTTT. Amino acid sequence: CASSLVGGSYNSPLHF.

As concerns this clone: Other DNA sequences in this sample translate to the same CDR3. CDR3 nucleotides: TGTGCCAGCAGTTACACAGATGGAAACACCATATATTTT. The encoded protein is CASSYTDGNTIYF. The gene calls are TRBV6-5 and TRBJ1-3; no clear D gene. This CDR3 region has 13 residues. V was shortened by 2 bases and J by 3 bases, with 5 bases between the two germline ends. Germline V lookup: CDR1 MNHEY, CDR2 SVGAGI.

The chain joins TRBV7-8 to TRBJ2-7; 14 nucleotides line up with TRBD2. V lost 5 bases, J lost 5 bases, and 14 bases stayed unmatched. The CDR3 length is 18 residues. CDR1 SGHVS and CDR2 FQNEAQ come from the germline V gene. CDR3 bases: TGTGCCAGCAGCACGCCCGGGACTAGCGGGAGTTCCAGGGACGAGCAGTACTTC. Encoded protein: CASSTPGTSGSSRDEQYF.

This chain connects TRBV2 to TRBJ2-7, with 9 bases identical to TRBD1. The V and J ends lost 5 bases and 3 bases, in that order; junction bases with no gene match: 2. Germline V lookup: CDR1 SNHLY, CDR2 FYNNEI. The CDR3 sequence is 13 residues long. The CDR3 bases are TGTGCCAGCAGTTTGGACAGGGGCTACGAGCAGTACTTC. This encodes CASSLDRGYEQYF.

The rearrangement joins TRBV19 to TRBJ2-1, with D possibly matching TRBD1 (5 bases). Germline V CDR1 and CDR2: LNHDA, SQIVND (reference sequence). Between the trimmed V and J ends, which lost 3 bases and 2 bases, there was a span of 8 bases. The CDR3 has 14 residues. CDR3 sequence reads: CASSITDTYNEQFF. In DNA, the CDR3 is TGTGCCAGTAGTATTACGGACACCTACAATGAGCAGTTCTTC.

J is TRBJ2-3 and V is TRBV9; no reliable D call. Per germline, CDR1 SGDLS and CDR2 YYNGEE. Trimming stripped 4 bases from V and 2 bases from J, with 5 bases between. The CDR3 totals 12 residues. CDR3 sequence (DNA): TGTGCCAGCAGCCCTATCACAGATACGCAGTATTTT. It yields the protein CASSPITDTQYF.

V is TRBV27 and J is TRBJ2-7, with D possibly TRBD1 on 5 matching bases. Germline lookup yields CDR1 MNHEY and CDR2 SMNVEV (reference sequence). Trimming stripped 8 bases from V and 0 bases from J, with 14 bases between. The CDR3 sequence is 14 residues long. This chain's CDR3 is CASGEWGSSYEQYF. The CDR3 nucleotides read TGTGCCAGCGGCGAGTGGGGCAGCTCCTACGAGCAGTACTTC.

The rearrangement links TRBV7-2 to TRBJ1-6; D unclear. Germline CDR1 and CDR2: SGHTA and FQGNSA. V was shortened by 5 bases and J by 6 bases, with 8 bases between the two germline ends. The CDR3 has 13 residues. The CDR3 protein is CASSLTGNSPLHF. CDR3 bases: TGTGCCAGCAGCCTAACGGGTAATTCACCCCTCCACTTT.

The gene calls are TRBV11-1 and TRBJ1-1; D not resolved. V dropped 4 bases and J dropped 1 base, with 10 bases sitting between them. Germline CDR1 reads SGHAT; CDR2 reads FQDESV (reference sequence). The CDR3 runs 14 residues. As DNA, the CDR3 is TGTGCCAGCAGCTGGGGAGCGACGAACACTGAAGCTTTCTTT. This sequence encodes CASSWGATNTEAFF.

The genes are TRBV29-1 and TRBJ2-7; no clear D. Germline V gene sequence: CDR1 SQVTM, CDR2 ANQGSEA. This CDR3 comprises 13 residues. Trimming took 1 base from V and 1 from J, leaving 8 bases between them. For the CDR3, the DNA is TGCAGCGTTGAAGTACCGGGTTCCTACGAGCAGTACTTC. This sequence encodes CSVEVPGSYEQYF.

This clone was observed once. V and J are TRBV7-9 and TRBJ2-3; 11 nucleotides agree with TRBD2. Germline CDR1 SEHNR, CDR2 FQNEAQ (reference sequence). The trim removed 3 bases at V and 0 bases at J, leaving 8 bases unmatched. This CDR3 comprises 18 residues. CDR3 loop: CASSFLTRTSGSTDTQYF. In DNA, the CDR3 is TGTGCCAGCAGCTTCTTAACCCGGACTAGCGGGAGCACAGATACGCAGTATTTT.

The chain recombines TRBV2 with TRBJ2-3; 10 bases line up with TRBD2. V dropped 8 bases and J dropped 6; count of bases not matched to a gene: 5. The CDR3 covers 13 residues. Germline V gene data show CDR1 as SNHLY and CDR2 as FYNNEI. CDR3 region: CASRLGLADTQYF. CDR3 DNA: TGTGCCAGCCGCCTGGGACTAGCGGATACGCAGTATTTT.

The J gene is TRBJ1-1, the V gene TRBV7-9, with D tentatively TRBD1 (5 bases). V was pared by 4 bases and J by 10 bases, with 13 bases between. The CDR3 has 12 amino acids. From germline, CDR1 is SEHNR and CDR2 FQNEAQ (reference sequence). The CDR3 DNA reads TGTGCCAGCAGCTACCCTAAAGGGGCAGCTTTCTTT. It encodes CASSYPKGAAFF.

As concerns this clone: Other DNA sequences in this specimen translate into the identical CDR3. The J gene is TRBJ2-2, the V gene TRBV27; D call uncertain. CDR3 length: 14 residues. The germline V and J ends were trimmed by 2 bases and 3 bases, with 7 bases remaining between them. Germline V gives CDR1 MNHEY, CDR2 SMNVEV (reference sequence). CDR3 bases: TGTGCCAGCAGTTTAGGTAGAGACACCGGGGAGCTGTTTTTT. Translating it yields CASSLGRDTGELFF.

The rearrangement joins TRBV7-2 to TRBJ2-2; 7 bases map to TRBD2. The CDR3 contains 16 residues. The V gene end was trimmed by 5 bases and the J gene end by 4 bases; junction bases not matched to a gene: 10. Germline CDR1 reads SGHTA; CDR2 reads FQGNSA. In nucleotides, the CDR3 is TGTGCCAGCAGCAGGTCGGGGGGATCGGTCACCGGGGAGCTGTTTTTT. It codes for CASSRSGGSVTGELFF.

The chain links TRBV6-5 to TRBJ2-7; D possibly corresponds to TRBD2 (5 bases). CDR1 and CDR2 (germline): MNHEY, SVGAGI. Trimming took off 6 bases at V and 1 base at J, with 16 bases between the two ends. This CDR3 has 15 residues. The CDR3 nucleotides are TGTGCCAGCAGCCGCTCCCTGGACTTATCCTACGAGCAGTACTTC. It specifies CASSRSLDLSYEQYF.

The J gene is TRBJ2-3, the V gene TRBV30; a possible D gene is TRBD1 (6 bases). V was trimmed by 0 bases and J by 4 bases, leaving 8 bases between them. The germline gives CDR1 GTSNPN, CDR2 SVGIG (reference sequence). The CDR3 runs to 13 residues. As DNA, the CDR3 is TGTGCCTGGAGTGTACAGGGCTCAGATACGCAGTATTTT. Translating it yields CAWSVQGSDTQYF.

This sequence joins TRBV7-2 and TRBJ2-3; TRBD2 matches 11 bases. The CDR3 totals 15 residues. V dropped 7 bases and J dropped 3; count of bases not matched to a gene: 6. Germline CDR1 SGHTA, CDR2 FQGNSA. This chain's CDR3 is CASKYIAGGTDTQYF. In nucleotides, the CDR3 is TGTGCCAGCAAATATATAGCGGGGGGGACAGATACGCAGTATTTT.